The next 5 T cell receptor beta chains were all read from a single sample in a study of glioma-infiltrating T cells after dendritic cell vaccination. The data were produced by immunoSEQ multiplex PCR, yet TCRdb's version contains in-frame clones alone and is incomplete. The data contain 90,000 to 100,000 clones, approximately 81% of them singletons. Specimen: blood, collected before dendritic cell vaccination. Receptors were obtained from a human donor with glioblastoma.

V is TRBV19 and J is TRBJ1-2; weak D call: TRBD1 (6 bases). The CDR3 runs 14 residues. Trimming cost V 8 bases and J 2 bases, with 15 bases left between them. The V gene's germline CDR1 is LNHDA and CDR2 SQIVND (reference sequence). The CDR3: CASSWGGQNYGYTF. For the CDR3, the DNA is TGTGCCAGTTCGTGGGGGGGGCAGAACTATGGCTACACCTTC.

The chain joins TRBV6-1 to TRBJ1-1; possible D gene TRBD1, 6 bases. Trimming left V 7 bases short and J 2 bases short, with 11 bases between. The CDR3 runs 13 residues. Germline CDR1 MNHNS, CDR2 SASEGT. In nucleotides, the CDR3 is TGTGCCAGCACGGAGACAGGAAACACTGAAGCTTTCTTT. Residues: CASTETGNTEAFF.

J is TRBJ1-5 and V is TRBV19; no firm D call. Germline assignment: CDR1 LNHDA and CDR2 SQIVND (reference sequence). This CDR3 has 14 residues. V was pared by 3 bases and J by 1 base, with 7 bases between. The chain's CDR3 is CASSISGSNQPQHF. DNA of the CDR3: TGTGCCAGTAGTATTTCCGGGAGCAATCAGCCCCAGCATTTT.

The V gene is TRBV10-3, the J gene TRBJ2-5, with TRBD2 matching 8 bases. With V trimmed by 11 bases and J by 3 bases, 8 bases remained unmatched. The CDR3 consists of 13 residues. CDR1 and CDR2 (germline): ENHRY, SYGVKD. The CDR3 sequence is CAANSGKKETQYF. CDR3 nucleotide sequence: TGTGCCGCCAATAGCGGGAAAAAAGAGACCCAGTACTTC.

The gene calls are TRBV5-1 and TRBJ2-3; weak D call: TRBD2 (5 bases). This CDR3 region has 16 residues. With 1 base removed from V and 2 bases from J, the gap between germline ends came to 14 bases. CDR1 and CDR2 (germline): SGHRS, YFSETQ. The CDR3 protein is CASSLIPGELTDTQYF. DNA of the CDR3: TGCGCCAGCAGCTTGATACCCGGGGAGCTCACAGATACGCAGTATTTT.